The source of this T cell receptor beta chain is a study of Ad26.COV2.S vaccination and SARS-CoV-2 variants. Treatment in this sample: over 15 received Ad26.COV2.S at low or high dose, single or two shots; about five received placebo; per-sample allocation not given. On day 63 after the first injection, vaccine and placebo recipients gave samples. Trimming removed 0 bases from V and 2 bases from J; junction bases left unmatched: 8. The CDR3 runs to 18 residues. Per germline, CDR1 PRHDT and CDR2 FYEKMQ (reference sequence). Measured with immunoSEQ multiplex PCR; TCRdb has only the in-frame clones, and not every one. The sample has roughly 320,000 clones; roughly 84% are singletons.

This clonotype was obtained from a person aged 18-60 years who received the Ad26.COV2.S COVID-19 vaccine or a placebo. This specimen was peripheral blood, taken in a trial of Ad26.COV2.S vaccine versus placebo. The gene calls are TRBV13 and TRBJ2-3, with 10 bases that match TRBD2. The CDR3 here is CASSLGLASGGLTDTQYF. In DNA, the CDR3 is TGTGCCAGCAGCTTAGGCTTGGCTAGCGGGGGCCTCACAGATACGCAGTATTTT.